The 17 T cell receptor beta chains given below trace back to one sample, sequenced in a study of T cell changes during pregnancy in multiple sclerosis. The assay was immunoSEQ multiplex PCR, and TCRdb's table has in-frame clones only and misses some. This table holds about 69,000 clones, 91% found once. Sequenced here: CD4+ T cells from peripheral blood mononuclear cells, sampled in the third trimester of pregnancy. These receptor sequences come from a female donor in good health, enrolled as a control in a pregnancy study.

V is TRBV27 and J is TRBJ1-2; 7 nucleotides align to TRBD1. The trim removed 0 bases at V and 1 base at J, leaving 8 bases unmatched. Germline V gene sequence: CDR1 MNHEY, CDR2 SMNVEV (reference sequence). The length of the CDR3 is 17 residues. This CDR3 is CASSLSFADRINYGYTF. For the CDR3, the DNA is TGTGCCAGCAGTTTATCCTTCGCGGACAGGATTAACTATGGCTACACCTTC.

The chain couples TRBV27 to TRBJ1-2; D may be TRBD1 (6 bases). Deletions cut 3 bases from V and 2 bases from J, with 13 bases between. Germline CDR1 is MNHEY and CDR2 is SMNVEV (reference sequence). This CDR3 has 15 residues. In nucleotides, the CDR3 is TGTGCCAGCAGTTTCACAGCAGGGGCAAACTATGGCTACACCTTC. Translated, it gives CASSFTAGANYGYTF.

The rearrangement links TRBV5-5 to TRBJ2-7; D gene unclear. This CDR3 region has 16 residues. Germline loops: CDR1 SGHKS, CDR2 YYEKEE (reference sequence). The V and J ends lost 0 bases and 2 bases respectively, with 15 bases between them. The CDR3: CASSLASQTQTYEQYF. DNA for the CDR3: TGTGCCAGCAGCTTGGCCTCACAGACCCAAACCTACGAGCAGTACTTC.

V and J are TRBV6-5 and TRBJ1-1, with unresolved D. The CDR3 spans 15 residues. V lost 3 bases, J lost 1 base, and 12 bases lay in between. Germline CDR1 is MNHEY and CDR2 is SVGAGI. Written as DNA, the CDR3 is TGTGCCAGCAGTTATGGGCTCAACGAGAACACTGAAGCTTTCTTT. It translates to CASSYGLNENTEAFF.

The rearrangement links TRBV6-1 to TRBJ1-2, with 9 bases aligning to TRBD1. V shed 0 bases, J shed 5 bases, and the junction held 10 bases outside the gene matches. The length of the CDR3 is 17 residues. Germline V lookup: CDR1 MNHNS, CDR2 SASEGT. CDR3 loop: CASSEAHGTGLWYGYTF. The CDR3 region has the DNA TGTGCCAGCAGTGAAGCCCACGGGACAGGGCTGTGGTATGGCTACACCTTC.

The chain has TRBV25-1 and TRBJ1-1, with D possibly matching TRBD1 (6 bases). V lost 2 bases and J lost 1, with 8 bases in between. This CDR3 has 14 residues. Germline V gene data show CDR1 as MGHDK and CDR2 as SYGVNS. This CDR3 is CASSEVQGNTEAFF. In DNA form, the CDR3 reads TGTGCCAGCAGTGAAGTACAGGGGAACACTGAAGCTTTCTTT.

This chain links TRBV30 with TRBJ1-3, with D possibly TRBD1 on 6 matching bases. With 3 bases removed from V and 2 bases from J, the gap between germline ends came to 11 bases. Germline assignment: CDR1 GTSNPN and CDR2 SVGIG (reference sequence). The CDR3 contains 14 residues. The CDR3 region has the DNA TGTGCCTGGAGAAACAGGGAGACTGGAAACACCATATATTTT. This encodes CAWRNRETGNTIYF.

DNA for the CDR3: TGTGCCAGCAGTTACTCAGGGGGATATCAGCCCCAGCATTTT. Residues: CASSYSGGYQPQHF. The chain recombines TRBV6-6 with TRBJ1-5, with D perhaps TRBD1 (6 bases). This CDR3 spans 14 amino acids. V was pared by 0 bases and J by 5 bases, with 8 bases between. Looked up from germline, CDR1 is MNHNY and CDR2 is SVGAGI (reference sequence).

The chain has TRBV29-1 and TRBJ1-1; a possible D gene is TRBD1 (6 bases). The CDR3 length is 15 residues. The ends were cut back, 4 bases at V and 1 base at J, with 16 bases in the middle. Germline V gene sequence: CDR1 SQVTM, CDR2 ANQGSEA. CDR3 sequence: CSVAFRGQWNTEAFF. The CDR3 DNA is TGCAGCGTTGCTTTTCGAGGACAGTGGAACACTGAAGCTTTCTTT.

The chain is built from TRBV19 and TRBJ1-5; weak D call: TRBD1 (5 bases). Between the trimmed V and J ends, which lost 7 bases and 2 bases, there was a span of 15 bases. Germline assignment: CDR1 LNHDA and CDR2 SQIVND (reference sequence). The CDR3 length is 15 residues. The CDR3 DNA follows: TGTGCCAGTACCCTAGGGGCAGGAGGCAATCAGCCCCAGCATTTT. It translates to CASTLGAGGNQPQHF.

CDR3 in amino acids: CAALQRQGNGYTF. Written as DNA, the CDR3 is TGTGCCGCGCTCCAGCGACAGGGAAATGGCTACACCTTC. The chain recombines TRBV19 with TRBJ1-2, with TRBD1 matching over 7 bases. The CDR3 spans 13 residues. In germline, CDR1 is LNHDA, CDR2 SQIVND (reference sequence). V shed 11 bases and J 6 bases; nucleotides not matched to a gene: 12.

The chain couples TRBV19 to TRBJ2-2, with D possibly being TRBD1 (6 bases). Germline lookup yields CDR1 LNHDA and CDR2 SQIVND (reference sequence). Trimming shortened V by 6 bases and J by 4 bases, and 12 bases separated the two germline ends. The CDR3 loop spans 14 amino acids. Here the CDR3 reads CASSPRGGTGELFF. CDR3 DNA sequence: TGTGCCAGTAGCCCCAGGGGCGGCACCGGGGAGCTGTTTTTT.

This chain joins TRBV6-5 and TRBJ1-5; D unresolved. With 5 bases removed from V and 2 bases from J, the gap between germline ends came to 7 bases. The CDR3 is 13 residues long. Per the germline V gene, CDR1 is MNHEY and CDR2 is SVGAGI. As DNA, the CDR3 is TGTGCCAGCAGTGGCCATCGCAATCAGCCCCAGCATTTT. Protein: CASSGHRNQPQHF.

The chain links TRBV5-4 to TRBJ1-2; tentatively, D is TRBD1 (6 bases). The CDR3 extends over 13 amino acids. The germline CDR1 and CDR2 sequences are SGHNT and YYREEE (reference sequence). Deletions cut 4 bases from V and 8 bases from J, with 15 bases between. CDR3 residues: CASSPGAGVGYTF. The CDR3 DNA is TGTGCCAGCAGCCCCGGGGCAGGGGTCGGCTACACCTTC. The full variable domain, in which reference TRBV5-4 and TRBJ1-2 provide the parts outside the CDR3, is ETGVTQSPTHLIKTRGQQVTLRCSSQSGHNTVSWYQQALGQGPQFIFQYYREEENGRGNFPPRFSGLQFPNYSSELNVNALELDDSALYLCASSPGAGVGYTFGSGTRLTVV.

The gene calls are TRBV11-3 and TRBJ2-7, with D perhaps TRBD1 (6 bases). From germline, CDR1 is SGHNT and CDR2 YENEEA. V lost 7 bases to trimming and J lost 4 bases, with 14 bases between them. This CDR3 is built from 13 residues. CDR3 nucleotides: TGTGCCAGCACCAGAAAAGGGGGTTACGAGCAGTACTTC. Translated: CASTRKGGYEQYF.

The chain has TRBV2 and TRBJ1-1, with 8 bases lining up with TRBD1. CDR3 length: 14 amino acids. Trimming at V came to 6 bases and at J to 2 bases, leaving 5 bases not matched to a gene. CDR1 is SNHLY, CDR2 FYNNEI, per germline. CDR3 bases: TGTGCCAGCAGGCCCGACAGGGGAAACACTGAAGCTTTCTTT. This sequence encodes CASRPDRGNTEAFF. Complete variable domain (other parts from reference TRBV2 and TRBJ1-1): EPEVTQTPSHQVTQMGQEVILRCVPISNHLYFYWYRQILGQKVEFLVSFYNNEISEKSEIFDDQFSVERPDGSNFTLKIRSTKLEDSAMYFCASRPDRGNTEAFFGQGTRLTVV.

To note about this clone: The junction departs from germline at one end; a sequencing error may be responsible. This chain links TRBV2 with TRBJ1-6; D unclear. CDR1 SNHLY and CDR2 FYNNEI come from the germline V gene. This CDR3 is 13 amino acids long. As DNA, the CDR3 is TGTGCCAGCAGGAGAGACTCTAATTTACCCCTCCACTTT. Its translation: CASRRDSNLPLHF.